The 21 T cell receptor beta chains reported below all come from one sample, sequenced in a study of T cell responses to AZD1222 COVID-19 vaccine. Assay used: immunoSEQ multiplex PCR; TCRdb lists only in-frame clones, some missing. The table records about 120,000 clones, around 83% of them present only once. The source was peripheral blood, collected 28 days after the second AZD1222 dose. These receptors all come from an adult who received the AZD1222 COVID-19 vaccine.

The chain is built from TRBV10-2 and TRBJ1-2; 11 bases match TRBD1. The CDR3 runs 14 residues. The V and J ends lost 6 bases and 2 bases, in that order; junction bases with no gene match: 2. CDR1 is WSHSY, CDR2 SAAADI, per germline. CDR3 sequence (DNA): TGCGCCAGCAGGGGGACAGGGGGGAACTATGGCTACACCTTC. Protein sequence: CASRGTGGNYGYTF.

DNA for the CDR3: TGTGCCAGCAGTGAAGACCCAGCGGCCAGCGGGAGGGGAGAGCAGTACTTC. It yields the protein CASSEDPAASGRGEQYF. This chain connects TRBV2 to TRBJ2-7; 10 nucleotides align to TRBD2. After removal of 1 base from V and 7 bases from J, the junction contained 13 bases not matched to a gene. This CDR3 region has 17 residues. In germline, CDR1 is SNHLY, CDR2 FYNNEI. The full variable domain, its missing parts supplied by reference TRBV2 and TRBJ2-7, is EPEVTQTPSHQVTQMGQEVILRCVPISNHLYFYWYRQILGQKVEFLVSFYNNEISEKSEIFDDQFSVERPDGSNFTLKIRSTKLEDSAMYFCASSEDPAASGRGEQYFGPGTRLTVT.

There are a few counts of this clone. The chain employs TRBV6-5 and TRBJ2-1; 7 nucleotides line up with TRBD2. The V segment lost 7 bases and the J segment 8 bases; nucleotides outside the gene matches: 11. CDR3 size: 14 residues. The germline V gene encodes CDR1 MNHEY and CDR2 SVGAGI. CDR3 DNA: TGTGCCAGCACCAAAGCGGGAAGTTTACATGAGCAGTTCTTC. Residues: CASTKAGSLHEQFF.

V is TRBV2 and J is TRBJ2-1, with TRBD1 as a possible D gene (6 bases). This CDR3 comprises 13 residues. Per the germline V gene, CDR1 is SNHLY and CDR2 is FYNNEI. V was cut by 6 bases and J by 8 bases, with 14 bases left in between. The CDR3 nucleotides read TGTGCCAGCAGCGCACAGGGCTTCGATGAGCAGTTCTTC. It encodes CASSAQGFDEQFF.

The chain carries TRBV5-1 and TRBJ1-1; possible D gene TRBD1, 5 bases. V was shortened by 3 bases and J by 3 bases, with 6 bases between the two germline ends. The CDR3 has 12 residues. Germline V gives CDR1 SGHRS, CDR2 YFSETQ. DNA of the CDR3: TGCGCCAGCAGCTGGGGCTACACTGAAGCTTTCTTT. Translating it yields CASSWGYTEAFF.

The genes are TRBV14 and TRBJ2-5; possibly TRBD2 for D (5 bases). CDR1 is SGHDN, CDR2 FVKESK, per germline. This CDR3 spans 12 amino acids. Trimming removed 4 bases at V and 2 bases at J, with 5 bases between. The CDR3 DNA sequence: TGTGCCAGCAGCCCGGGGCAAGAGACCCAGTACTTC. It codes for CASSPGQETQYF.

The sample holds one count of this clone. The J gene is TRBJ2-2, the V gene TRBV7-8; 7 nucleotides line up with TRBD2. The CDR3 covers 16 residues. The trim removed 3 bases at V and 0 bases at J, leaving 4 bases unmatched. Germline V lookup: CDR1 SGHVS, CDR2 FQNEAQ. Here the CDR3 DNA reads TGTGCCAGCAGCTTTAGCGGGCTATCGAACACCGGGGAGCTGTTTTTT. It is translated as CASSFSGLSNTGELFF.

This CDR3 reads CARPPGMYNSPLHF. CDR3 DNA: TGTGCCAGGCCGCCAGGCATGTATAATTCACCCCTCCACTTT. V usage is TRBV28 and J usage is TRBJ1-6, with unresolved D. Looked up from germline, CDR1 is MDHEN and CDR2 is SYDVKM. The CDR3 sequence is 14 residues long. V lost 9 bases to trimming and J lost 4 bases, with 13 bases between them.

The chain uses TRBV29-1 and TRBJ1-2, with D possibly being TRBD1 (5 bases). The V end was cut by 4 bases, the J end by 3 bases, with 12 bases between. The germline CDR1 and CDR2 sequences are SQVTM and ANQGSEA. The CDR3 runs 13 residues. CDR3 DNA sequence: TGCAGCGTTGTCGGAGGGACCGACTATGGCTACACCTTC. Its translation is CSVVGGTDYGYTF.

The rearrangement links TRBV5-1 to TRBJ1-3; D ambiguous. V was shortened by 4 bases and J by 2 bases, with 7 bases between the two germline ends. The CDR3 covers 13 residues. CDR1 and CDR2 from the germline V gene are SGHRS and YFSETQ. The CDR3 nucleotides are TGCGCCAGCAGCCCTGACCCTGGAAACACCATATATTTT. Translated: CASSPDPGNTIYF.

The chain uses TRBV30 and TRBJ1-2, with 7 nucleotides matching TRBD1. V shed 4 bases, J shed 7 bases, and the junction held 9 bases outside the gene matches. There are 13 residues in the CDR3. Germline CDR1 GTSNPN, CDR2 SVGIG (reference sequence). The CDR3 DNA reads TGTGCCTGGATCAGAACAGGGGTTCGTGGCTACACCTTC. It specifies CAWIRTGVRGYTF.

The CDR3 region is CAASGGGPGSYNEQFF. CDR3 bases: TGTGCTGCTAGCGGGGGGGGCCCCGGCTCCTACAATGAGCAGTTCTTC. The V gene is TRBV30, the J gene TRBJ2-1; 12 positions agree with TRBD2. Germline V gene sequence: CDR1 GTSNPN, CDR2 SVGIG (reference sequence). CDR3 size: 16 residues.

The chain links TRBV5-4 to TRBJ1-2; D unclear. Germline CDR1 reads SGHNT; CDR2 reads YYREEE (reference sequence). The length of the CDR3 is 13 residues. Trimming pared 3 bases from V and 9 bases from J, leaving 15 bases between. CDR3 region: CASSYSWSERYTF. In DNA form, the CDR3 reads TGTGCCAGCAGCTACTCATGGTCAGAGCGCTACACCTTC.

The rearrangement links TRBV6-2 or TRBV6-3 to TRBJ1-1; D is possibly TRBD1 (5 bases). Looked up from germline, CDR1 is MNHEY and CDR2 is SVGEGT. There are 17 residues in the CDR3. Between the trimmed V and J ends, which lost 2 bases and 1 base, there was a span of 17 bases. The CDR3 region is CASSYAYPGGKNTEAFF. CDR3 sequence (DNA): TGTGCCAGCAGTTACGCCTATCCTGGGGGGAAGAACACTGAAGCTTTCTTT.

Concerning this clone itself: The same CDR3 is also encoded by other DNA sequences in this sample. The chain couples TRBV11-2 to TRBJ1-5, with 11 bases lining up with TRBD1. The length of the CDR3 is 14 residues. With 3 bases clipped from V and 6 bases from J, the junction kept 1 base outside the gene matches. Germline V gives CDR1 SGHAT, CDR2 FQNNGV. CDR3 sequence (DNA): TGTGCCAGCAGCTTGGGGACAGGGGGTCAGCCCCAGCATTTT. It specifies CASSLGTGGQPQHF. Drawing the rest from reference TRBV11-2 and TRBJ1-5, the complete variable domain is EAGVAQSPRYKIIEKRQSVAFWCNPISGHATLYWYQQILGQGPKLLIQFQNNGVVDDSQLPKDRFSAERLKGVDSTLKIQPAKLEDSAVYLCASSLGTGGQPQHFGDGTRLSIL.

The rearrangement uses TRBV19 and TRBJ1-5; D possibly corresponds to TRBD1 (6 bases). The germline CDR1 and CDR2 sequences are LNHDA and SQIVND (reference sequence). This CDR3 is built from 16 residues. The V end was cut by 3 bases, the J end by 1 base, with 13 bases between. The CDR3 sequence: CASSIPGADSNQPQHF. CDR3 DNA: TGTGCCAGTAGTATCCCAGGGGCAGACAGCAATCAGCCCCAGCATTTT.

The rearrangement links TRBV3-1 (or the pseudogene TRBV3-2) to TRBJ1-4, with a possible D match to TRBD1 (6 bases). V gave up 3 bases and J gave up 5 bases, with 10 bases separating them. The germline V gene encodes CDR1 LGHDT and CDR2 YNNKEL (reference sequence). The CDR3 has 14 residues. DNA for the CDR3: TGTGCCAGCAGCCAGAGAGGGGGGAATGAAAAACTGTTTTTT. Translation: CASSQRGGNEKLFF.

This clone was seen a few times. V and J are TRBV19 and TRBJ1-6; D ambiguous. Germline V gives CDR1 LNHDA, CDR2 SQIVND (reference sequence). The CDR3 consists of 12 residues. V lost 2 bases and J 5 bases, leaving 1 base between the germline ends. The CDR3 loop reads CASSIHNSPLHF. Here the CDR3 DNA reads TGTGCCAGTAGTATACATAATTCACCCCTCCACTTT.

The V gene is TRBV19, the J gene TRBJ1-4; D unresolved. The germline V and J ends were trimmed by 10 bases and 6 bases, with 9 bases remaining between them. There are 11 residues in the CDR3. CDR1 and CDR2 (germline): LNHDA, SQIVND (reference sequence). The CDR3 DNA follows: TGTGCCATCCACTGGCATGAAAAACTGTTTTTT. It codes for CAIHWHEKLFF.

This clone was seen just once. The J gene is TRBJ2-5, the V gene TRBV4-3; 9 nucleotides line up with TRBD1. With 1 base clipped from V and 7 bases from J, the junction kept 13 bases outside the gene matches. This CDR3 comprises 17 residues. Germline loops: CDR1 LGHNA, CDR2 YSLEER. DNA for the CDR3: TGCGCCAGCAGCCAAGTTCTCACAGGGGGCCCAGGCACGACCCAGTACTTC. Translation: CASSQVLTGGPGTTQYF.

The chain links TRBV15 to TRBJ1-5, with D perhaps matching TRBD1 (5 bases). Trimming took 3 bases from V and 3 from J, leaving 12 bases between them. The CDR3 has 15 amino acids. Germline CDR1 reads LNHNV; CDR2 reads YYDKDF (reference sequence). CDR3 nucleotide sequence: TGTGCCACCAGCAGGGGGACGGGCTTCAATCAGCCCCAGCATTTT. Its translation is CATSRGTGFNQPQHF.